Presented here are 24 T cell receptor beta chains from one specimen sequenced in a study of high-grade serous ovarian cancer treatment subgroups. Tumor samples were taken before definitive surgery or chemotherapy. The assay was immunoSEQ multiplex PCR, and TCRdb's table has in-frame clones only and misses some. The sample has thousands of clones; about three quarters are singletons. Material for sequencing was tumor tissue. The receptor set was obtained from a human donor with high-grade serous ovarian cancer.

CDR3 sequence reads: CASSEGASYGYTF. CDR3 sequence (DNA): TGCGCCAGCTCGGAAGGAGCGAGCTATGGCTACACCTTC. The rearrangement uses TRBV5-1 and TRBJ1-2; D gene uncertain. The germline V gene has CDR1 SGHRS and CDR2 YFSETQ. With 7 bases removed from V and 4 bases from J, the gap between germline ends came to 14 bases. This CDR3 contains 13 residues.

The chain employs TRBV7-9 and TRBJ2-6; possibly TRBD1 or TRBD2 for D (6 bases each). Per germline, CDR1 SEHNR and CDR2 FQNEAQ (reference sequence). This CDR3 contains 17 residues. V lost 6 bases and J 2 bases, leaving 17 bases between the germline ends. CDR3: CASRHWGASPGANVLTF. The CDR3 DNA reads as TGTGCCAGCAGACACTGGGGGGCCAGCCCTGGGGCCAACGTCCTGACTTTC.

The chain employs TRBV18 and TRBJ2-7; TRBD2 aligns across 9 bases. Unmatched junction bases numbered 8, after V lost 3 bases and J lost 2 bases. The length of the CDR3 is 16 residues. The germline CDR1 and CDR2 sequences are KGHSH and LQKENI. The CDR3 protein is CASSPGSGGSTYEQYF. Here the CDR3 DNA reads TGTGCCAGCTCACCTGGTAGCGGGGGCTCTACCTACGAGCAGTACTTC. Full variable domain (missing parts from reference TRBV18 and TRBJ2-7): NAGVMQNPRHLVRRRGQEARLRCSPMKGHSHVYWYRQLPEEGLKFMVYLQKENIIDESGMPKERFSAEFPKEGPSILRIQQVVRGDSAAYFCASSPGSGGSTYEQYFGPGTRLTVT.

The chain employs TRBV28 and TRBJ2-7; 11 nucleotides line up with TRBD2. The germline V gene encodes CDR1 MDHEN and CDR2 SYDVKM. The CDR3 covers 19 residues. V shed 5 bases, J shed 11 bases, and the junction held 26 bases outside the gene matches. CDR3 bases: TGTGCCAGCAGTCACTTGACGGTTACCGGGCTAGCGGGGGGAGGGGTGGAGTACTTC. This gives the protein CASSHLTVTGLAGGGVEYF. Complete variable domain (other parts from reference TRBV28 and TRBJ2-7): DVKVTQSSRYLVKRTGEKVFLECVQDMDHENMFWYRQDPGLGLRLIYFSYDVKMKEKGDIPEGYSVSREKKERFSLILESASTNQTSMYLCASSHLTVTGLAGGGVEYFGPGTRLTVT.

This clone was seen only once. V usage is TRBV15 and J usage is TRBJ2-1; TRBD1 aligns across 8 bases. The J segment lost 3 bases and the V segment lost 4 bases, leaving 5 bases of the junction unmatched. The V gene's germline CDR1 is LNHNV and CDR2 YYDKDF (reference sequence). CDR3 length equals 15 residues. CDR3 loop: CATSNYRGNYNEQFF. CDR3 bases: TGTGCCACCAGCAACTACAGGGGGAACTACAATGAGCAGTTCTTC.

The V gene is TRBV19, the J gene TRBJ2-2; TRBD2 might be the D (6 bases). Germline V lookup: CDR1 LNHDA, CDR2 SQIVND (reference sequence). There are 13 residues in the CDR3. V was clipped by 11 bases and J by 1 base, with 11 bases between them. CDR3 in DNA: TGTGCCGGAGGGACGGGGAACACCGGGGAGCTGTTTTTT. Protein: CAGGTGNTGELFF.

This clone ranks as medium-sized (0.01 to 0.1%). The V and J genes are TRBV6-1 and TRBJ1-2, with 7 nucleotides matching TRBD1. From germline, CDR1 is MNHNS and CDR2 SASEGT. V trimming: 8 bases; J trimming: 1 base; junction bases outside the gene matches: 4. The CDR3 is made up of 13 amino acids. CDR3 region: CASRHRGNYGYTF. The CDR3, as DNA: TGTGCCAGCCGCCACAGGGGTAACTATGGCTACACCTTC.

The chain employs TRBV30 and TRBJ2-3; the D is unclear. V lost 2 bases and J 3 bases, leaving 6 bases between the germline ends. Per germline, CDR1 GTSNPN and CDR2 SVGIG (reference sequence). The CDR3 runs to 12 residues. The CDR3 spells CAWSRGTDTQYF. Written as DNA, the CDR3 is TGTGCCTGGAGTAGAGGAACAGATACGCAGTATTTT. Variable domain in full (rest from reference TRBV30 and TRBJ2-3): SQTIHQWPATLVQPVGSPLSLECTVEGTSNPNLYWYRQAAGRGLQLLFYSVGIGQISSEVPQNLSASRPQDRQFILSSKKLLLSDSGFYLCAWSRGTDTQYFGPGTRLTVL.

This clone has only a few counts. V gene TRBV7-9 combines with J gene TRBJ1-2, with D maybe TRBD1 (5 bases). Between the trimmed V and J ends, which lost 1 base and 8 bases, there was a span of 8 bases. Germline V CDR1 and CDR2: SEHNR, FQNEAQ (reference sequence). The CDR3 extends over 12 amino acids. The CDR3 region is CASSLDGDGYTF. The CDR3 DNA sequence: TGTGCCAGCAGCTTAGACGGGGACGGCTACACCTTC.

The rearrangement links TRBV19 to TRBJ1-4; 10 nucleotides agree with TRBD1. Germline V gene lookup returns CDR1 LNHDA and CDR2 SQIVND (reference sequence). V lost 4 bases, J lost 8 bases, and 7 bases stayed unmatched. The CDR3 has 15 amino acids. DNA of the CDR3: TGTGCCAGTAGTAATGACAGGGGGCGTCGAGAAAAACTGTTTTTT. It encodes CASSNDRGRREKLFF.

The chain recombines TRBV7-6 with TRBJ1-1; the D gene is possibly TRBD1 (6 bases). CDR1 and CDR2 (germline): SGHVS, FNYEAQ. The CDR3 extends over 16 amino acids. The germline V and J ends were trimmed by 5 bases and 0 bases, with 16 bases remaining between them. The CDR3: CASSSLGGALNTEAFF. DNA of the CDR3: TGTGCCAGCAGCAGCCTCGGGGGGGCTTTGAACACTGAAGCTTTCTTT.

The chain recombines TRBV5-1 with TRBJ2-1; D is unresolved. The CDR3 length is 11 residues. With 0 bases removed from V and 9 bases from J, the gap between germline ends came to 4 bases. The V gene's germline CDR1 is SGHRS and CDR2 YFSETQ. CDR3 DNA sequence: TGCGCCAGCAGCTTGGTGGGTGAGCAGTTCTTC. It encodes CASSLVGEQFF.

This chain uses TRBV10-3 with TRBJ1-5; the D is unclear. The ends were cut back, 4 bases at V and 0 bases at J, with 10 bases in the middle. Germline V gene sequence: CDR1 ENHRY, CDR2 SYGVKD. The CDR3 extends over 15 amino acids. CDR3 DNA sequence: TGTGCCATCAGTGCTGGACGTAATAGCAATCAGCCCCAGCATTTT. Encoded protein: CAISAGRNSNQPQHF.

V and J are TRBV10-1 and TRBJ2-5, with D perhaps TRBD1 (6 bases). There are 15 residues in the CDR3. The germline CDR1 and CDR2 sequences are WNHNN and SYGVQD (reference sequence). Trimming took off 2 bases at V and 4 bases at J, with 14 bases between the two ends. CDR3 DNA sequence: TGCGCCAGCAGTGAGAGGGCAGGGGTCGGAGAGACCCAGTACTTC. It is translated as CASSERAGVGETQYF.

The sample holds a few counts of this clone. V usage is TRBV7-9 and J usage is TRBJ2-1; TRBD1 matches 8 bases. The germline V gene encodes CDR1 SEHNR and CDR2 FQNEAQ (reference sequence). The length of the CDR3 is 16 residues. J gave up 3 bases and V 1 base, and 5 bases lay outside the gene matches. CDR3 residues: CASSLGQGAGYNEQFF. The CDR3 bases are TGTGCCAGCAGCTTAGGGCAGGGGGCAGGCTACAATGAGCAGTTCTTC.

V and J are TRBV10-1 and TRBJ2-2, with 9 bases identical to TRBD2. This CDR3 is 17 amino acids long. The germline gives CDR1 WNHNN, CDR2 SYGVQD (reference sequence). The V segment lost 3 bases and the J segment 4 bases; nucleotides outside the gene matches: 9. The CDR3 region has the DNA TGCGCCAGCAGTGACCTGGGACTAGCAACCTCCACCGGGGAGCTGTTTTTT. It translates to CASSDLGLATSTGELFF.

Remarks on this clone: One end of the junction does not line up with germline, which may come from a read error. The identical CDR3 is also encoded by other nucleotide sequences in the sample. V is TRBV5-8 and J is TRBJ1-5; the D is unclear. The CDR3 is made up of 13 amino acids. Germline V gene sequence: CDR1 SGHTS, CDR2 YDEGEE. In DNA, the CDR3 is TGTGCCAGCAGCTGGACGGCCCAATCGCCCCAGCACTTT. Translation: CASSWTAQSPQHF.

The genes are TRBV29-1 and TRBJ1-5; a weak D match, TRBD1 (6 bases). Germline V CDR1 and CDR2: SQVTM, ANQGSEA. V lost 5 bases and J 0 bases, leaving 14 bases between the germline ends. The CDR3 is 15 residues long. This CDR3 is CSVKTRGDSNQPQHF. Here the CDR3 DNA reads TGCAGCGTTAAGACTAGGGGGGATAGCAATCAGCCCCAGCATTTT.

Only a few counts were recorded for this clone. V gene TRBV9 combines with J gene TRBJ1-2, with D unresolved. V was trimmed by 0 bases and J by 2 bases, leaving 8 bases between them. Per the germline V gene, CDR1 is SGDLS and CDR2 is YYNGEE. This CDR3 has 14 amino acids. This CDR3 reads CASSVESGNYGYTF. CDR3 DNA: TGTGCCAGCAGCGTAGAATCAGGAAACTATGGCTACACCTTC.

This chain links TRBV11-2 with TRBJ2-1; the D is unclear. The CDR3 is made up of 16 amino acids. CDR1 is SGHAT and CDR2 is FQNNGV in the germline V gene. V lost 5 bases and J lost 3, with 17 bases in between. The chain's CDR3 is CASSRGRRSFYNEQFF. The CDR3 DNA sequence: TGTGCCAGCAGCCGAGGACGGCGGAGCTTCTACAATGAGCAGTTCTTC.

The rearrangement uses TRBV9 and TRBJ1-2; a weak D match, TRBD1 (5 bases). CDR1 and CDR2 (germline): SGDLS, YYNGEE. V lost 1 base to trimming and J lost 1 base, with 5 bases between them. This CDR3 is built from 13 residues. For the CDR3, the DNA is TGTGCCAGCAGCGTACAGGGTAACTATGGCTACACCTTC. It translates to CASSVQGNYGYTF.

V gene TRBV6-5 combines with J gene TRBJ1-2; no reliable D call. V was shortened by 0 bases and J by 3 bases, with 14 bases between the two germline ends. The CDR3 sequence is 16 residues long. Germline loops: CDR1 MNHEY, CDR2 SVGAGI. Here the CDR3 DNA reads TGTGCCAGCAGTTACTCGACCTTTGACGGCTACTATGGCTACACCTTC. Protein product: CASSYSTFDGYYGYTF.

This sequence joins TRBV1 and TRBJ2-1; the table names TRBD2, a call not compared with the DNA. TRBV1 is marked as a pseudogene. This CDR3 is built from 17 residues. In nucleotides, the CDR3 is TGCACCAGCAGCCAGGCCCGAGGGCGGGGGGGCTTTGGGGAGCAGTTCTTC. Protein product: CTSSQARGRGGFGEQFF.

CDR3 sequence: CASSSPGRDGGETQYF. CDR3 nucleotides: TGTGCCAGCAGCTCCCCGGGCAGGGACGGAGGAGAGACCCAGTACTTC. V usage is TRBV7-6 and J usage is TRBJ2-5; D may match TRBD1 or TRBD2 (5 bases each). Germline CDR1 SGHVS, CDR2 FNYEAQ. V lost 4 bases, J lost 4 bases, and 19 bases lay in between. The CDR3 consists of 16 residues.